The table lists the clone carrying this TCR beta chain with a count of one. Its antigen is unknown. This specimen belongs to a study of PD-L1 blockade in urothelial cancer. As for the study in general: Patients, treated from about 2014 onward, received atezolizumab 1,200 mg intravenously every 3 weeks.

Produced via immunoSEQ multiplex PCR; TCRdb's table is partial and in-frame only. The sample lists around 26,000 clones, roughly 84% occurring once. Noted time point: peripheral blood 6 weeks after treatment start. Regarding the study as a whole: Better survival was predicted when blood TCR clonality before treatment fell below the median.

The CDR3 consists of 14 residues. CDR1 GTSNPN and CDR2 SVGIG come from the germline V gene (reference sequence). V dropped 6 bases and J dropped 1 base, with 15 bases sitting between them. The receptor was derived from a man in his 70s with urothelial cancer. The chain uses TRBV30 and TRBJ1-1, with D maybe TRBD1 (6 bases). The material sequenced was PBMCs, taken around atezolizumab (anti-PD-L1) treatment. CDR3 DNA: TGTGCCTGTCAACGCAGGGGAAAGAACACTGAAGCTTTCTTT. It specifies CACQRRGKNTEAFF.